The clone carrying this T cell receptor (beta chain) has just a few counts. Antigen: not known. Second-dose timings of about 4 or about 12 weeks were pooled. These data are taken from a study of T cell responses to AZD1222 COVID-19 vaccine. Some clones are missing from TCRdb's copy, which holds only in-frame ones; the method was immunoSEQ multiplex PCR. The top ten clones hold approximately 0.98% of a sample with around 140,000 clones, under 95% of them seen once. General study points: Most donors were white British and more were female, and clonal diversity was possibly underestimated. Dominant at 160-218 and 743-854, vaccine-associated CD4 TCRs also spanned spike. It was only a handful of AZD1222 recipients who were seropositive at baseline.

Sample: peripheral blood, taken 28 days after the second AZD1222 dose. The receptor's source is an adult who received the AZD1222 COVID-19 vaccine.

This CDR3 reads CASSLELATSYEQYF. The CDR3 DNA reads as TGCGCCAGCAGCTTGGAACTAGCGACCTCCTACGAGCAGTACTTC. The chain links TRBV5-1 to TRBJ2-7; 7 positions match TRBD2. Germline trimming cut 0 bases from V and 0 bases from J; bases unmatched to any gene: 3. The CDR3 has 15 amino acids. The germline gives CDR1 SGHRS, CDR2 YFSETQ.